Each of the 32 T cell receptor beta chains below was sequenced from the same sample in a study of T cells in women clearing cervical HPV infection (dated by TCRdb to 2016 to 2019). Libraries came from the immunoSEQ multiplex PCR assay. In its TCRdb copy, this immuneACCESS table keeps in-frame sequences only and misses some clones. Where compared with another copy, unresolved V genes explain less than half of these, and the others have no known cause. For this sample, the table gives roughly 14,000 clones. The ten largest clones represent 7.5% to 8.5% of the sample. The sequenced material came from blood buffy coat. These receptors were obtained from a woman between 18 and 70 years old with a cervical HPV16 infection that either progressed to CIN3+ or cleared (not recorded which).

As concerns this clone: The missing CDR3 end, 3 residues past where the read stops, is filled in from the germline J gene. The rearrangement joins TRBV19 to TRBJ2-1, with a tentative D call TRBD2 (6 bases). The CDR3 is 17 residues long. From germline, CDR1 is LNHDA and CDR2 SQIVND (reference sequence). V was clipped by 2 bases and J by 7 bases, with 21 bases between them. CDR3 DNA, as far as it was read: TGTGCCAGTAGTATACTAACCGGGGGTTATATGGGGAATGAG. Protein sequence: CASSILTGGYMGNE. From start to end, the CDR3 is CASSILTGGYMGNEQFF.

As to this clone: The CDR3 goes on 3 residues after the read ends, and that part is filled in from the germline J gene. The chain joins TRBV7-9 to TRBJ1-2; tentative D call: TRBD1 (5 bases). CDR1 is SEHNR and CDR2 is FQNEAQ in the germline V gene (reference sequence). The CDR3 length is 15 residues. V was shortened by 5 bases and J by 6 bases, with 19 bases between the two germline ends. The chain's CDR3 is CASSPRQSRLDGYTF. The CDR3 bases that were read are TGTGCCAGCAGCCCGCGACAGAGTCGGCTCGATGGC.

For this clone: The read terminates 3 residues ahead of where the CDR3 ends, so the germline J gene completes it. The J gene is TRBJ2-7, the V gene TRBV5-1; perhaps TRBD1 as D (5 bases). The CDR3 length is 17 residues. The ends were cut back, 0 bases at V and 0 bases at J, with 16 bases in the middle. Germline loops: CDR1 SGHRS, CDR2 YFSETQ. CDR3 bases read: TGCGCCAGCAGCTTGGCCGCGACAGCAGCCGTCTCCTACGAG. Translation: CASSLAATAAVSYE. The whole CDR3 is CASSLAATAAVSYEQYF.

As for this clone: Sequencing ends 3 residues short of the CDR3 end; the germline J gene provides the rest. The genes are TRBV7-8 and TRBJ2-7, with 11 positions matching TRBD2. V was pared by 0 bases and J by 3 bases, with 4 bases of the junction left unmatched. From germline, CDR1 is SGHVS and CDR2 FQNEAQ. The CDR3 is 16 amino acids. CDR3 bases read: TGTGCCAGCAGCTTAGCGGGACTAGCGGCCTTCTACGAG. The encoded protein is CASSLAGLAAFYE. Given in full, the CDR3 is CASSLAGLAAFYEQYF.

As to this clone: The read gets to within 3 residues of the CDR3 end, and the germline J gene fills in the rest. The V gene is TRBV6-2 or TRBV6-3, the J gene TRBJ1-6; D might be TRBD1 (6 bases). The CDR3 spans 14 residues. Per the germline V gene, CDR1 is MNHEY and CDR2 is SVGEGT. V lost 5 bases and J lost 8, with 13 bases in between. The covered CDR3 bases are TGTGCCAGCAGTAGAGACAGGTGGGATTCACCC. It specifies CASSRDRWDSP. The full CDR3 protein reads CASSRDRWDSPLHF.

Notes on this clone: Read data end 3 residues before the CDR3 end; the end is taken from the germline J gene. V usage is TRBV18 and J usage is TRBJ1-1; the match to TRBD1 covers 8 bases. The germline gives CDR1 KGHSH, CDR2 LQKENI. The V segment lost 3 bases and the J segment 1 base; nucleotides outside the gene matches: 10. The CDR3 covers 17 residues. The CDR3: CASSPRGRVPSNTEAFF. Incomplete CDR3 DNA: TGTGCCAGCTCACCCAGGGGGCGCGTTCCTTCGAACACTGAA.

Of note for this clone: The read terminates 3 residues before the CDR3 end, so the remaining end is supplied by the germline J gene. This chain connects TRBV19 to TRBJ1-2; TRBD1 matches at 8 bases. Germline loops: CDR1 LNHDA, CDR2 SQIVND (reference sequence). CDR3 length: 16 amino acids. The CDR3 is CASSISGTGIVRGYTF. CDR3 DNA, as far as it was read: TGTGCCAGTAGTATATCGGGGACAGGAATTGTGCGGGGC.

Notes on this clone: The read ends 3 residues shy of where the CDR3 ends; the end is completed using the germline J gene. This chain links TRBV19 with TRBJ2-3; 9 bases line up with TRBD1. CDR1 and CDR2 from the germline V gene are LNHDA and SQIVND (reference sequence). The V segment lost 11 bases and the J segment 6 bases; nucleotides outside the gene matches: 18. There are 16 residues in the CDR3. Incomplete CDR3 DNA: TGTGCCGGGACAGGGTGGAGGACCCCCCTACCGGATACG. Its translation is CAGTGWRTPLPDT. The CDR3, in full, reads CAGTGWRTPLPDTQYF.

About this clone itself: The read ends 3 residues before the CDR3 terminus; that terminus is restored from the germline J gene. The chain couples TRBV29-1 to TRBJ2-3, with 8 bases that match TRBD2. CDR1 SQVTM and CDR2 ANQGSEA come from the germline V gene. This CDR3 is 14 amino acids long. The CDR3 sequence is CSAGLAGPQETQYF. The covered CDR3 bases are TGCAGCGCGGGGCTAGCGGGTCCCCAAGAGACG.

As for this clone: The observed sequence ends 3 residues before the CDR3 terminus, with the missing tail filled in from the germline J gene. This chain connects TRBV7-6 to TRBJ2-5; 7 positions agree with TRBD2. The trim removed 5 bases at V and 1 base at J, leaving 7 bases unmatched. CDR1 is SGHVS, CDR2 FNYEAQ, per germline. The CDR3 is 15 amino acids. The CDR3 sequence is CASSPTGLGQETQYF. The CDR3 bases that were read are TGTGCCAGCAGCCCAACCGGACTAGGCCAAGAGACC.

The sequenced CDR3 bases are TGTGCCAGCAGTTCAGCTAATGAAAAA. Translated, it gives CASSSANEK. The entire CDR3 protein is CASSSANEKLFF. The chain joins TRBV28 to TRBJ1-4; no clear D gene. The read terminates 3 residues before the CDR3 end, so the remaining end is supplied by the germline J gene. Germline V CDR1 and CDR2: MDHEN, SYDVKM. With 4 bases removed from V and 3 bases from J, the gap between germline ends came to 3 bases. The CDR3 spans 12 residues. The complete variable domain, with remaining parts taken from reference TRBV28 and TRBJ1-4, reads DVKVTQSSRYLVKRTGEKVFLECVQDMDHENMFWYRQDPGLGLRLIYFSYDVKMKEKGDIPEGYSVSREKKERFSLILESASTNQTSMYLCASSSANEKLFFGSGTQLSVL.

Comments on this clone: The read ends 3 residues before the CDR3 terminus; that terminus is restored from the germline J gene. This chain links TRBV13 with TRBJ1-1, with D perhaps matching TRBD1 (5 bases). V lost 5 bases to trimming and J lost 1 base, with 14 bases between them. The CDR3 extends over 15 amino acids. CDR1 is PRHDT, CDR2 FYEKMQ, per germline (reference sequence). CDR3: CASSDMTAPNTEAFF. The DNA read from the CDR3 is TGTGCCAGCAGCGACATGACAGCGCCGAACACTGAA.

The sequenced part of the CDR3 DNA is TGTGCCAGCTCACCAGGGACAGGGGCTAACTATGGT. Translating gives CASSPGTGANYG. The CDR3 as a whole reads CASSPGTGANYGQYF. J is TRBJ2-4 and V is TRBV18; TRBD1 aligns across 10 bases. Sequencing ends 3 residues short of the CDR3 end; the germline J gene provides the rest. This CDR3 has 15 amino acids. Germline values: CDR1 KGHSH, CDR2 LQKENI.

Concerning this clone: The read ends 3 residues before the CDR3 terminus; that terminus is restored from the germline J gene. V usage is TRBV10-3 and J usage is TRBJ1-1; tentatively, D is TRBD1 (6 bases). The ends were cut back, 6 bases at V and 7 bases at J, with 12 bases in the middle. This CDR3 has 12 residues. Looked up from germline, CDR1 is ENHRY and CDR2 is SYGVKD. Incomplete CDR3 DNA: TGTGCCATCAGCGAGGGGGGCAGTGAA. Its protein product is CAISEGGSE. The whole CDR3 is CAISEGGSEAFF.

With regard to this clone: With the read ending 3 residues before the CDR3 end, the germline J gene is used to fill in that end. This chain connects TRBV7-3 to TRBJ2-2, with TRBD2 as a possible D gene (6 bases). This CDR3 comprises 15 residues. In germline, CDR1 is SGHTA, CDR2 FQGTGA. This CDR3 reads CASSLGPGESEKLFF. The sequenced CDR3 bases are TGTGCCAGCAGCTTAGGTCCGGGGGAGAGTGAAAAG. The full variable domain, in which reference TRBV7-3 and TRBJ2-2 provide the parts outside the CDR3, is GAGVSQTPSNKVTEKGKYVELRCDPISGHTALYWYRQSLGQGPEFLIYFQGTGAADDSGLPNDRFFAVRPEGSVSTLKIQRTERGDSAVYLCASSLGPGESEKLFFGEGSRLTVL.

Remarks on this clone: The read finishes 3 residues shy of the CDR3 end, and the germline J gene is used to complete it. The gene calls are TRBV11-3 and TRBJ2-7, with D maybe TRBD2 (6 bases). The V end lost 5 bases, the J end lost 0 bases, and 11 bases lay between the germline ends. From germline, CDR1 is SGHNT and CDR2 YENEEA. This CDR3 contains 14 residues. This CDR3 is CASSQWRDSYEQYF. The CDR3 DNA, read in part, is TGTGCCAGCAGCCAATGGCGGGACTCCTACGAG.

Comment on this clone: The missing CDR3 end, 3 residues past where the read stops, is filled in from the germline J gene. The chain has TRBV2 and TRBJ2-1, with TRBD2 identical over 9 bases. Unmatched junction bases numbered 4, after V lost 1 base and J lost 6 bases. The CDR3 totals 15 residues. Per germline, CDR1 SNHLY and CDR2 FYNNEI. CDR3 region: CASSEDSGSTNEQFF. CDR3 DNA (partial): TGTGCCAGCAGTGAAGATAGCGGGAGTACCAATGAG.

Comment on this clone: The read comes to an end 3 residues before the CDR3 does, leaving the germline J gene to fill in the end. V usage is TRBV7-2 and J usage is TRBJ1-2; possible D gene TRBD1, 6 bases. Trimming removed 4 bases from V and 2 bases from J, with 8 bases in between. CDR3 length: 13 amino acids. In germline, CDR1 is SGHTA, CDR2 FQGNSA. This CDR3 reads CASSSQGNYGYTF. CDR3 bases read: TGTGCCAGCAGCTCACAGGGCAACTATGGC.

As to this clone: The DNA ends 3 residues before the CDR3 does, and the rest of the CDR3 is filled in from the germline J gene. This chain links TRBV19 with TRBJ2-2, with a weak D call TRBD1 (5 bases). This CDR3 comprises 13 residues. The germline V and J ends were trimmed by 4 bases and 6 bases, with 9 bases remaining between them. The germline CDR1 and CDR2 sequences are LNHDA and SQIVND (reference sequence). CDR3 region: CASSTRQPGELFF. Incomplete CDR3 DNA: TGTGCCAGTAGTACTAGACAGCCCGGGGAG.

Turning to this clone: The CDR3 extends 3 residues past the end of the read, so its final part is completed from the germline J gene. J is TRBJ1-1 and V is TRBV10-1, with D tentatively TRBD1 (5 bases). V was shortened by 3 bases and J by 5 bases, with 10 bases between the two germline ends. This CDR3 has 13 amino acids. Germline loops: CDR1 WNHNN, CDR2 SYGVQD (reference sequence). CDR3 residues: CASSDQGSTEAFF. CDR3 DNA, as far as it was read: TGCGCCAGCAGTGACCAGGGTTCTACTGAA.

Incomplete CDR3 DNA: TGTGCCAGCAGGGACAGGGGGGTTCCCCCATACGAG. This translates into CASRDRGVPPYE. The whole CDR3 region reads CASRDRGVPPYEQYF. The rearrangement uses TRBV12-3 or TRBV12-4 and TRBJ2-7; TRBD1 agrees at 10 bases. Read sequence stops 3 residues before the CDR3 end, and the germline J gene provides the missing end. J gave up 4 bases and V 6 bases, and 9 bases lay outside the gene matches. This CDR3 has 15 residues.

A note on this clone: Read data end 3 residues before the CDR3 end; the end is taken from the germline J gene. The V gene is TRBV6-1, the J gene TRBJ2-7; a weak D match, TRBD1 (5 bases). Germline values: CDR1 MNHNS, CDR2 SASEGT. V lost 0 bases and J 6 bases, leaving 12 bases between the germline ends. CDR3 length: 14 amino acids. Partial CDR3 DNA: TGTGCCAGCAGTGAAGCACAGGCCCCGAGCGAG. This gives the protein CASSEAQAPSE. The entire CDR3 sequence reads CASSEAQAPSEQYF.

Turning to this clone: The CDR3 end falls 3 residues outside the read, so it is completed with the germline J gene. J is TRBJ2-1 and V is TRBV5-4; 12 bases map to TRBD1. With 4 bases clipped from V and 8 bases from J, the junction kept 4 bases outside the gene matches. Germline-derived CDR1 and CDR2 are SGHNT and YYREEE (reference sequence). This CDR3 has 14 amino acids. CDR3 region: CASSGGQGADEQFF. CDR3 DNA, as far as it was read: TGTGCCAGCAGCGGGGGACAGGGGGCTGATGAG. Supplemented by reference TRBV5-4 and TRBJ2-1, the full variable domain reads ETGVTQSPTHLIKTRGQQVTLRCSSQSGHNTVSWYQQALGQGPQFIFQYYREEENGRGNFPPRFSGLQFPNYSSELNVNALELDDSALYLCASSGGQGADEQFFGPGTRLTVL.

Comment on this clone: The read falls 3 residues short of the CDR3 end, and the missing part is taken from the germline J gene. The V and J genes are TRBV20-1 and TRBJ2-2; possibly TRBD1 or TRBD2 for D (5 bases each). V was shortened by 3 bases and J by 6 bases, with 14 bases between the two germline ends. Per germline, CDR1 DFQATT and CDR2 SNEGSKA (reference sequence). This CDR3 region has 14 residues. The CDR3 region is CSARSGSLAGELFF. CDR3 DNA, as far as it was read: TGCAGTGCTAGGTCAGGGAGTTTGGCCGGGGAG.

As for this clone: The read comes to an end 3 residues before the CDR3 does, leaving the germline J gene to fill in the end. This sequence joins TRBV29-1 and TRBJ2-2; TRBD2 agrees at 7 bases. J gave up 0 bases and V 5 bases, and 15 bases lay outside the gene matches. Looked up from germline, CDR1 is SQVTM and CDR2 is ANQGSEA. This CDR3 region has 18 residues. The CDR3 region is CSVLGSTTSASNTGELFF. CDR3 DNA (partial): TGCAGCGTTTTAGGGAGTACAACTAGCGCTTCGAACACCGGGGAG.

Points on this clone: Coverage ceases 3 residues before the CDR3 finishes, and the germline J gene fills in the end. The chain uses TRBV29-1 and TRBJ2-7, with TRBD2 identical over 9 bases. The germline V gene has CDR1 SQVTM and CDR2 ANQGSEA. There are 12 residues in the CDR3. Germline trimming cut 7 bases from V and 4 bases from J; bases unmatched to any gene: 5. CDR3 in amino acids: CSAAGGAYEQYF. The covered CDR3 bases are TGCAGCGCCGCGGGGGGGGCTTACGAG.

A note on this clone: The sequence runs out 3 residues before the end of the CDR3; the remainder is reconstructed from the germline J gene. The gene calls are TRBV13 and TRBJ1-1, with 10 bases aligning to TRBD1. Germline CDR1 and CDR2: PRHDT and FYEKMQ (reference sequence). V dropped 5 bases and J dropped 4; count of bases not matched to a gene: 4. This CDR3 is 14 amino acids long. The CDR3 is CASSTGQGSTEAFF. The part of the CDR3 DNA that was read is TGTGCCAGCAGCACGGGACAGGGGTCCACTGAA.

Regarding this clone: Read coverage stops 3 residues before the CDR3 terminus; the germline J gene supplies the remainder. The rearrangement links TRBV18 to TRBJ1-2; TRBD1 might be the D (5 bases). The germline V gene encodes CDR1 KGHSH and CDR2 LQKENI. This CDR3 region has 18 residues. The sequenced part of the CDR3 DNA is TGTGCCAGCTCACCACCTGGCAGGGCTCAAAGCTCCTACAATGAC. The encoded protein is CASSPPGRAQSSYND. The entire CDR3 reads CASSPPGRAQSSYNDYTF.

With regard to this clone: The read ends 3 residues before the CDR3 terminus; that terminus is restored from the germline J gene. V is TRBV28 and J is TRBJ2-3; the match to TRBD2 covers 10 bases. The CDR3 is 15 residues long. Trimming took 7 bases from V and 5 from J; bases not matched to a gene: 9. CDR1 is MDHEN and CDR2 is SYDVKM in the germline V gene. The DNA read from the CDR3 is TGTGCCAGCAAGTCTAGCGGGAGTATGGTAGATACG. Residues: CASKSSGSMVDT. The complete CDR3 sequence is CASKSSGSMVDTQYF. The complete variable domain, with remaining parts taken from reference TRBV28 and TRBJ2-3, reads DVKVTQSSRYLVKRTGEKVFLECVQDMDHENMFWYRQDPGLGLRLIYFSYDVKMKEKGDIPEGYSVSREKKERFSLILESASTNQTSMYLCASKSSGSMVDTQYFGPGTRLTVL.

As regards this clone: The sequence runs out 3 residues before the end of the CDR3; the remainder is reconstructed from the germline J gene. The chain recombines TRBV10-3 with TRBJ1-2, with D tentatively TRBD1 (6 bases). There are 13 residues in the CDR3. Germline-derived CDR1 and CDR2 are ENHRY and SYGVKD. With 5 bases removed from V and 5 bases from J, the gap between germline ends came to 12 bases. The CDR3 loop is CAISPDSVYGYTF. CDR3 DNA, as far as it was read: TGTGCCATCAGTCCGGACAGCGTATATGGC.

Worth noting for this clone: Read data end 3 residues before the CDR3 end; the end is taken from the germline J gene. The chain joins TRBV12-3 or TRBV12-4 to TRBJ2-1; possible D gene TRBD1, 6 bases. Trimming left V 6 bases short and J 4 bases short, with 16 bases between. The CDR3 is 15 amino acids. The CDR3 bases that were read are TGTGCCAGCAGCAACAGGGCCACAACGTACAATGAG. Translating it yields CASSNRATTYNE. The full CDR3 sequence reads CASSNRATTYNEQFF.

Regarding this clone: The read finishes 3 residues shy of the CDR3 end, and the germline J gene is used to complete it. The V and J genes are TRBV5-5 and TRBJ1-5, with 8 positions matching TRBD1. CDR1 and CDR2 from the germline V gene are SGHKS and YYEKEE (reference sequence). The CDR3 extends over 13 amino acids. V trimming: 4 bases; J trimming: 7 bases; junction bases outside the gene matches: 4. The CDR3: CASSATGEQPQHF. Partial CDR3 DNA: TGTGCCAGCAGCGCGACAGGGGAACAGCCC.